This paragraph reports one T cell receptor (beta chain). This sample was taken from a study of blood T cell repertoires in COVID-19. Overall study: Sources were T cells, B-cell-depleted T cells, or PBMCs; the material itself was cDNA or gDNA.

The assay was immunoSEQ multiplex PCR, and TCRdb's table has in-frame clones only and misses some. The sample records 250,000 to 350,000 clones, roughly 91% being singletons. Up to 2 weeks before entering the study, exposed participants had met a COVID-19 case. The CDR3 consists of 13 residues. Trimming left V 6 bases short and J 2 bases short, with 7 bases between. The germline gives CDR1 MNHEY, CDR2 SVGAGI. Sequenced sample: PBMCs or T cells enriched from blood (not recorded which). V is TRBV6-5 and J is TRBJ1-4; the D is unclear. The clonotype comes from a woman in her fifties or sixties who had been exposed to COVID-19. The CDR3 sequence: CASRRMTNEKLFF. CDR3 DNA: TGTGCCAGCAGGAGGATGACTAATGAAAAACTGTTTTTT.